The entry below describes one T cell receptor (beta chain). The antigen is unknown. The sample is drawn from a study of neoadjuvant nivolumab and ipilimumab in lung cancer. About the study: Patients got nivolumab 3 mg/kg on days 1, 15 and 29; combination added ipilimumab 1 mg/kg day 1. Whole-study results and caveats: Higher pretherapy blood TCR richness went with higher resected-tumor richness. Pathologic regression was not significantly tied to TCR clonality. TCR richness and clonality were higher in tumors than adjacent uninvolved lung.

Germline V gene data show CDR1 as KGHSH and CDR2 as LQKENI. The V gene lost 5 bases and the J gene lost 8 bases, with 16 bases spanning the gap. This CDR3 contains 14 residues. The method was immunoSEQ multiplex PCR; TCRdb's version includes in-frame clones alone and lacks a portion of them. The sample lists some 28,000 clones, 75% to 85% occurring once. V and J are TRBV18 and TRBJ2-1, with D perhaps TRBD1 (6 bases). Sequencing was performed on tumor tissue, taken after neoadjuvant nivolumab, alone or with ipilimumab, at or shortly before surgery. The origin of this receptor is an adult with non-small cell lung cancer. In nucleotides, the CDR3 is TGTGCCAGCTCAGAGCCGGGACACGGGGATGAGCAGTTCTTC. Protein product: CASSEPGHGDEQFF.